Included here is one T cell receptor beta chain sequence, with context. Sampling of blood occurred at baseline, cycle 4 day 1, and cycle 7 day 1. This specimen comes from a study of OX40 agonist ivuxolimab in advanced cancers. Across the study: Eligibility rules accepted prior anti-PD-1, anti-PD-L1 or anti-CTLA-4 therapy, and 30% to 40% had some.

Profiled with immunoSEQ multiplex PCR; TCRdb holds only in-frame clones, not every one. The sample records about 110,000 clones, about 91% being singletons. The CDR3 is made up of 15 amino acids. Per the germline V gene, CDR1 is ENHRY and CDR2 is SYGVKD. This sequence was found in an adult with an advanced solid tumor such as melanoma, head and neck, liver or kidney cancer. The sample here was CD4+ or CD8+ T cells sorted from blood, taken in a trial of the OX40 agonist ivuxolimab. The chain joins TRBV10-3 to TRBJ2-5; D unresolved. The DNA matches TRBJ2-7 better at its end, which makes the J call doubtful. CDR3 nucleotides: TGTGCCATCAGTGTCCTCAGGTCCGTGGAGAACGAGCAGTACTTC. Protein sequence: CAISVLRSVENEQYF.